This T cell receptor (beta chain) originates from a study of shared T cell receptors in the human thymus. Looked up from germline, CDR1 is SGDLS and CDR2 is YYNGEE. V lost 4 bases to trimming and J lost 5 bases, with 21 bases between them. CDR3 length: 16 amino acids. Only in-frame clones appear in the TCRdb table, and some are missing; sequencing was by immunoSEQ multiplex PCR. The profile shows about 710,000 clones, roughly 86% of them singletons. These data are also associated with another study on human thymus T cells. That study adds: Apparent skewing of V and J gene usage characterized both thymic and blood repertoires.

The clonotype originates from a boy younger than two with a congenital heart defect. The chain uses TRBV9 and TRBJ2-5, with TRBD2 as a possible D gene (7 bases). The material sequenced was thymocytes. The CDR3 sequence: CASSLRGVSGGETQYF. The CDR3 DNA reads TGTGCCAGCAGCCTCAGGGGTGTTTCGGGGGGTGAGACCCAGTACTTC.